These 9 T cell receptor beta chains came from one sample sequenced in a study of blood T cell repertoires in COVID-19. Data came from immunoSEQ multiplex PCR; TCRdb stores just in-frame clones and leaves some out. This table holds a few hundred thousand clones, 80% to 90% found once. Material for sequencing was PBMCs or T cells enriched from blood (not recorded which). The receptors stem from a man aged 25 to 45 who had recovered from COVID-19.

The chain carries TRBV5-1 and TRBJ2-7, with TRBD1 matching over 8 bases. The CDR3 spans 12 residues. Germline loops: CDR1 SGHRS, CDR2 YFSETQ. V lost 5 bases, J lost 3 bases, and 1 base stayed unmatched. CDR3 bases: TGCGCCAGCAGTACAGGGGGCTACGAGCAGTACTTC. This sequence encodes CASSTGGYEQYF. The full variable domain, in which reference TRBV5-1 and TRBJ2-7 provide the parts outside the CDR3, is KAGVTQTPRYLIKTRGQQVTLSCSPISGHRSVSWYQQTPGQGLQFLFEYFSETQRNKGNFPGRFSGRQFSNSRSEMNVSTLELGDSALYLCASSTGGYEQYFGPGTRLTVT.

The chain employs TRBV9 and TRBJ2-3; 12 nucleotides align to TRBD2. The germline CDR1 and CDR2 sequences are SGDLS and YYNGEE. The CDR3 consists of 17 residues. J gave up 4 bases and V 3 bases, and 9 bases lay outside the gene matches. CDR3: CASSASPSGGAADTQYF. DNA of the CDR3: TGTGCCAGCAGCGCCTCCCCTAGCGGGGGGGCCGCAGATACGCAGTATTTT.

The CDR3 sequence is CASSLGSPENTEAFF. CDR3 nucleotides: TGTGCCAGCAGCTTAGGGTCTCCAGAGAACACTGAAGCTTTCTTT. The chain uses TRBV7-9 and TRBJ1-1; no firm D call. The V gene's germline CDR1 is SEHNR and CDR2 FQNEAQ (reference sequence). V lost 1 base to trimming and J lost 1 base, with 10 bases between them. This CDR3 is built from 15 residues.

This clone was recorded only once. The V and J genes are TRBV27 and TRBJ1-2, with 9 bases matching TRBD1. With 3 bases clipped from V and 3 bases from J, the junction kept 14 bases outside the gene matches. The CDR3 runs 18 residues. Germline V CDR1 and CDR2: MNHEY, SMNVEV (reference sequence). The DNA of the CDR3 is TGTGCCAGCAGTTTGTTCCACCCGGGACAGGGAAGAGACTATGGCTACACCTTC. Protein sequence: CASSLFHPGQGRDYGYTF.

CDR3 in amino acids: CASMGLAEETQYF. The CDR3 DNA reads as TGTGCCAGCATGGGACTAGCGGAAGAGACCCAGTACTTC. This chain joins TRBV7-9 and TRBJ2-5; TRBD2 aligns across 11 bases. V shed 7 bases, J shed 3 bases, and the junction held 1 base outside the gene matches. Germline V gene sequence: CDR1 SEHNR, CDR2 FQNEAQ (reference sequence). CDR3 length: 13 residues.

This clone was seen a few times. The chain has TRBV5-1 and TRBJ1-5, with 7 bases identical to TRBD1. V lost 0 bases and J lost 5; bases outside the gene matches: 2. This CDR3 region has 14 residues. Per the germline V gene, CDR1 is SGHRS and CDR2 is YFSETQ. CDR3 amino acids: CASSLGDSDQPQHF. CDR3 nucleotides: TGCGCCAGCAGCTTGGGGGACAGTGATCAGCCCCAGCATTTT.

This sequence joins TRBV30 and TRBJ1-1, with D possibly TRBD1 on 5 matching bases. The CDR3 is made up of 13 amino acids. The germline V and J ends were trimmed by 4 bases and 1 base, with 10 bases remaining between them. From germline, CDR1 is GTSNPN and CDR2 SVGIG (reference sequence). The DNA for the CDR3 is TGTGCCTGGATGAGACAGCCGAACACTGAAGCTTTCTTT. Amino acid sequence: CAWMRQPNTEAFF. The variable domain in full, completed from reference TRBV30 and TRBJ1-1, reads SQTIHQWPATLVQPVGSPLSLECTVEGTSNPNLYWYRQAAGRGLQLLFYSVGIGQISSEVPQNLSASRPQDRQFILSSKKLLLSDSGFYLCAWMRQPNTEAFFGQGTRLTVV.

This chain links TRBV2 with TRBJ1-5, with D perhaps TRBD1 (5 bases). The CDR3 length is 13 residues. Per the germline V gene, CDR1 is SNHLY and CDR2 is FYNNEI. V was cut by 7 bases and J by 4 bases, with 11 bases left in between. CDR3 loop: CASTRGENQPQHF. In nucleotides, the CDR3 is TGTGCCAGCACGCGGGGGGAGAATCAGCCCCAGCATTTT.

The V gene is TRBV7-9, the J gene TRBJ2-1, with D maybe TRBD2 (5 bases). Germline lookup yields CDR1 SEHNR and CDR2 FQNEAQ (reference sequence). This CDR3 comprises 14 residues. Trimming left V 1 base short and J 8 bases short, with 12 bases between. The CDR3 bases are TGTGCCAGCAGCTTAGTTCTAGCTATGGATGAGCAGTTCTTC. This gives the protein CASSLVLAMDEQFF. The full variable domain, with the rest looked up from reference TRBV7-9 and TRBJ2-1, is DTGVSQNPRHKITKRGQNVTFRCDPISEHNRLYWYRQTLGQGPEFLTYFQNEAQLEKSRLLSDRFSAERPKGSFSTLEIQRTEQGDSAMYLCASSLVLAMDEQFFGPGTRLTVL.